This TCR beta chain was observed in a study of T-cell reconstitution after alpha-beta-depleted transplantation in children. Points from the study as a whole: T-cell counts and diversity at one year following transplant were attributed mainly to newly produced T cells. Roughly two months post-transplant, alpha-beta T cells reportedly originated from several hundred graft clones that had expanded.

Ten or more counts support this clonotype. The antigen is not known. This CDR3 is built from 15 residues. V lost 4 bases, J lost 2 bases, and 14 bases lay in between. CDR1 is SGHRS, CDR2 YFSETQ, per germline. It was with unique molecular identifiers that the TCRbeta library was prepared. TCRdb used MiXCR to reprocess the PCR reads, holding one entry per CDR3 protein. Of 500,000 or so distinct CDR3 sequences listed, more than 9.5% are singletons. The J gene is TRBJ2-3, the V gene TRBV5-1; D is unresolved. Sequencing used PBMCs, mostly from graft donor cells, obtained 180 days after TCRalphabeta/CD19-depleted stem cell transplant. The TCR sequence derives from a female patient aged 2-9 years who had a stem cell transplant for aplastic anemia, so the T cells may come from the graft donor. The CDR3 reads CASSPAGLLTDTQYF. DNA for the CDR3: TGCGCCAGCAGCCCGGCCGGTCTTCTCACAGATACGCAGTATTTT. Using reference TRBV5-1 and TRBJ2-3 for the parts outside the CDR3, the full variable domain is KAGVTQTPRYLIKTRGQQVTLSCSPISGHRSVSWYQQTPGQGLQFLFEYFSETQRNKGNFPGRFSGRQFSNSRSEMNVSTLELGDSALYLCASSPAGLLTDTQYFGPGTRLTVL.